What follows describes a single TCR beta chain. At least ten counts were recorded for this clonotype. It has no known antigen specificity. Within one base of it there is no much larger clone, and no base qualities were kept. For repertoire sequencing, TCR beta CDR3 regions were amplified from RNA transcripts. The first round of RT-PCR was done with HTBI primers and the Qiagen OneStep RT-PCR kit, and was followed by a second round of multiplex PCR, then size selection and purification. Sequencing of the libraries was carried out on an Illumina HiSeq2000 in paired-end mode with 100 bp reads. The study's processing was this. SOAPnuke was used to process the reads, throwing out any read that had adapters, had uncalled bases, had a mean Phred below 15, or lacked an exact constant-primer or identifier match. COPE v1.2.5 was used to merge the high-quality paired reads. Each unique nucleotide sequence was treated as a clonotype, and MiTCR v1.1 was used to align the clonotypes to the IMGT TRB V, D and J references. The analysis was limited to V-J combinations with a frequency above 0.0001, which together covered over 98% of repertoires. A TCR clonal expansion and chaos score per V-J combination was defined as the ratio of F50 clonal expansion to chaos observed in the TCRdist matrix. Welch's t-statistics and random forest were used to reduce features to 10 to 15 V-J combinations, which were fed into a naive Bayes classifier. Thyroid-blood repertoire similarity was quantified with the Morisita-Horn index. TCRdb itself trimmed the public reads at Q25 with fastp, ran MiXCR and retained productive beta chains. All rows with the same CDR3 protein become a single entry with the most common DNA and genes. What appears here as the V and J calls and clone size reflects TCRdb's work, not the paper's. Across this sample there are about 160,000 distinct CDR3 sequences, with under 45% seen only once. The ten largest clones capture 8% to 9.5% of the sample.

This sample is drawn from a study of Graves' ophthalmopathy and Graves' hyperthyroidism (dated by TCRdb to the late 2010s). Some background on the complete study: Peripheral blood was collected at initial diagnosis, before any treatment. A discovery set of 100 patients (approximately 45 ophthalmopathy, about 55 stable hyperthyroidism) was enrolled to explore V-J signatures distinguishing ophthalmopathy from hyperthyroidism. The approximately 90 discovery patients were divided at random into training and test sets in a 7:3 ratio. Following sampling, methimazole starting at 30 mg daily was administered to hyperthyroidism patients, and high-dose intravenous methylprednisolone was administered to ophthalmopathy patients. The study used TCR beta repertoire signatures to distinguish Graves' ophthalmopathy from Graves' hyperthyroidism and to predict progression to ophthalmopathy. In roughly 6 hyperthyroidism patients, T-cell repertoires of thyroid tissue and blood were compared. An independent validation cohort comprised some 19 hyperthyroidism patients and 15 to 17 patients who later progressed from hyperthyroidism to ophthalmopathy. In total, approximately 140 blood samples were TCR-sequenced: 40 to 45 ophthalmopathy, 75 hyperthyroidism and some 17 hyperthyroidism-to-ophthalmopathy patients.

The germline V gene sets CDR1 to SGHRS and CDR2 to YFSETQ. V was cut back by 3 bases and J by 1 base, leaving a gap of 19 bases between them. The CDR3 spans 17 residues, from the cysteine through the phenylalanine. Only CDR3 DNA remains: 51 bases, in frame from the first base. Ophthalmopathy patients were characterized by moderately to severely active disease, a Clinical Activity Score of at least 3, a NOSPECS grade of at least 4, and a disease duration under 3 months. Patients with other autoimmune diseases, uncontrolled infections, pregnancy or lactation were excluded from the study. Diagnosis relied on clinical symptoms, serum thyroxine, TRAb, thyroid ultrasound and orbital computed tomography. Using Ficoll-Paque density gradient centrifugation, PBMCs were isolated from 9 to 10 ml of fresh peripheral blood. Trizol reagent was used to extract the total RNA, and its quality was then checked on an Agilent 2100 Bioanalyzer.

Points the paper makes about the study in general: In cross-validation, the 13-signature model distinguished ophthalmopathy from stable hyperthyroidism with less than 90% sensitivity and approximately 81% specificity, while in the test set the corresponding values were about 79% and 69%. Sample size was not predetermined statistically, and investigators were not blinded to group allocation. Most expanded thyroid clonotypes with a frequency above 0.001 also appeared in blood, which suggests that blood repertoires may reflect the immune response in the thyroid. In validation, the model predicted ophthalmopathy progression with less than 71% sensitivity and 72% to 80% specificity; 12 predicted patients were CT-confirmed with GO in a median of 6.5 months.

The chain was built from TRBV5-1 and TRBJ2-5; no confident D gene assignment can be made. The sequencing sample was made of peripheral blood. The receptor was isolated from a man aged 30 to 39 with Graves' ophthalmopathy. Donor details come from another sample of the same person, matched by shared clones. CDR3 sequence: CASSSTLTNDPQETQYF. The base sequence is TGCGCCAGCAGCTCAACTTTGACAAACGACCCCCAAGAGACCCAGTACTTC. Beyond the CDR3, the reference TRBV5-1 and TRBJ2-5 genes provide the residues; the full variable domain reads: KAGVTQTPRYLIKTRGQQVTLSCSPISGHRSVSWYQQTPGQGLQFLFEYFSETQRNKGNFPGRFSGRQFSNSRSEMNVSTLELGDSALYLCASSSTLTNDPQETQYFGPGTRLLVL.